A selection of T cell receptor beta chains follows, all from one sample in a study of CD8 T cells in Susac syndrome. TCRdb reprocessed the immunoSEQ multiplex PCR reads with MiXCR, giving one entry per CDR3 protein. The sample has roughly 250,000 distinct CDR3 sequences; almost 97% are singletons. The sequenced material came from CD4+ T cells from PBMCs. The receptor set was obtained from a human donor with Susac syndrome. Each CDR3 is given without its conserved first and last residue. The D gene is left open where the match is weak.

TRBJ2-2 . TRBV6-2/TRBV6-3 ASSYHRDPNTGELF
TRBJ2-1 TRBD1 TRBV24-1 ATSDTLGQGIYNEQF
TRBJ2-4 . TRBV20-1 SAGDTSAKNIQY
TRBJ2-3 TRBD1 TRBV20-1 SGDRSTDTQY
TRBJ2-2 . TRBV29-1 SVGGASGHTGELF
TRBJ2-2 TRBD1 TRBV3-1 ASSQRDRGTGELF
TRBJ1-5 . TRBV5-1 ASSPDSDSNQPQH
TRBJ2-5 . TRBV20-1 SALSGVGETQY
TRBJ1-1 . TRBV2 ASSSTASDTEAF
TRBJ2-5 TRBD2 TRBV20-1 SPYPGLVWETQY
TRBJ2-2 TRBD2 TRBV19 ASSIGPSGAGELF
TRBJ2-7 TRBD2 TRBV12-3/TRBV12-4 ASSLPLGTSGTYEQY
TRBJ2-2 . TRBV9 ASSVISIGGTGELF
TRBJ2-2 . TRBV29-1 SVDRGQAGELF
TRBJ2-7 TRBD2 TRBV20-1 SASRFSSGFSYEQY
TRBJ2-7 TRBD1 TRBV7-8 ASRIGDRHSYEQY
TRBJ1-1 . TRBV28 ASTTRLHIEAF
TRBJ2-3 TRBD2 TRBV3-1 ASSQLGARERQDTQY
TRBJ1-5 . TRBV5-1 ASSLFPPTESNQPQH
TRBJ2-7 TRBD1 TRBV29-1 SVPGQGSEQY
TRBJ1-1 . TRBV4-2 ASSQDTGREAF
TRBJ2-1 . TRBV6-6 ASLPGRNTMRQF
TRBJ2-2 TRBD2 TRBV6-6 ASSTAKRGHAGELF
TRBJ2-5 . TRBV12-3/TRBV12-4 ASSLNSWSETQY
TRBJ2-7 TRBD1 TRBV25-1 ASSVMAGTGSFHEQY
TRBJ2-1 TRBD1 TRBV5-6 ASSSGQGTYNEQF
TRBJ2-4 TRBD1 TRBV5-4 ASSLVGDRAHIQY
TRBJ2-1 . TRBV20-1 SARGQSNEQF
TRBJ2-3 . TRBV29-1 SVRGRATDTQY
TRBJ1-2 . TRBV29-1 SVGTWPNYGYT
TRBJ2-5 TRBD2 TRBV20-1 SAEHPGGTQETQY
TRBJ1-5 . TRBV12-5 ASGFSGFKDQPQH
TRBJ1-1 . TRBV12-3/TRBV12-4 ASSKTPLGTEAF
TRBJ1-5 . TRBV6-6 ASSYPPTAGQPQH
TRBJ2-1 TRBD1 TRBV4-1 ASSQPLTGRRGNEQF
TRBJ2-7 TRBD2 TRBV30 AWSALAGEQY